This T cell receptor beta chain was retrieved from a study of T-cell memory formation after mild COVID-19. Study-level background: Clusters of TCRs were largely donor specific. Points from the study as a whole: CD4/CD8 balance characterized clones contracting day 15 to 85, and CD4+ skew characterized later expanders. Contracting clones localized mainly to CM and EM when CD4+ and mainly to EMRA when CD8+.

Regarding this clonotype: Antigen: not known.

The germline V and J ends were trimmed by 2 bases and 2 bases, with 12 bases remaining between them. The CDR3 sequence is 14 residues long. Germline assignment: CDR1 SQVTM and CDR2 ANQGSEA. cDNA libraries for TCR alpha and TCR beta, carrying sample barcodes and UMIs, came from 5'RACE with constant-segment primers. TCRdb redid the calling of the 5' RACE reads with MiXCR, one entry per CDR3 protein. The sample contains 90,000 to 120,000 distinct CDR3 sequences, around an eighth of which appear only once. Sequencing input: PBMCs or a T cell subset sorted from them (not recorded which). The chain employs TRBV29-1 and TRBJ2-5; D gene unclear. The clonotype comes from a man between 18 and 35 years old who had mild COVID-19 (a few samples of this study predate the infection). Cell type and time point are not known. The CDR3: CSVEFAGLQETQYF. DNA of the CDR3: TGCAGCGTTGAATTTGCAGGTCTTCAAGAGACCCAGTACTTC.